These 5 T cell receptor beta chains originate from one sample sequenced in a study of shared clonotypes between healthy human individuals. The method was immunoSEQ multiplex PCR; TCRdb's version includes in-frame clones alone and lacks a portion of them. The sample consists of hundreds of thousands of clones, 95% to 96% of them appearing once. Selected positively for CCR7 and CD45RO-negative, naive CD8 cells excluded terminally differentiated effector memory CD45RA+ cells. Material: naive CD8+ T cells sorted from blood. The source of these receptors is a woman in her twenties or thirties in good health.

The rearrangement links TRBV27 to TRBJ2-5; 8 bases line up with TRBD1. The DNA end is a closer match to TRBJ2-7, so the J assignment may be wrong. CDR3 size: 14 residues. Germline CDR1 and CDR2: MNHEY and SMNVEV (reference sequence). CDR3 amino acids: CASSHRGSIYEQYF. The CDR3 bases are TGTGCCAGCAGTCACAGGGGGTCCATCTACGAGCAGTACTTC.

The chain combines TRBV28 with TRBJ2-1; a weak D match, TRBD2 (5 bases). CDR1 and CDR2 from the germline V gene are MDHEN and SYDVKM. The CDR3 spans 14 residues. Trimming removed 6 bases from V and 1 base from J, with 10 bases in between. The CDR3 DNA reads as TGTGCCAGCAGAGGGAGTGCTTCCTACAATGAGCAGTTCTTC. Translated, it gives CASRGSASYNEQFF.

The rearrangement links TRBV6-5 to TRBJ2-2; TRBD2 agrees at 8 bases. The germline CDR1 and CDR2 sequences are MNHEY and SVGAGI. The CDR3 consists of 15 residues. Unmatched junction bases numbered 7, after V lost 6 bases and J lost 4 bases. The CDR3 spells CASRQLAEGTGELFF. DNA for the CDR3: TGTGCCAGCAGACAACTAGCGGAGGGCACCGGGGAGCTGTTTTTT.

The chain's CDR3 is CSVEPTGQETQYF. The DNA of the CDR3 is TGCAGCGTTGAACCGACCGGCCAAGAGACCCAGTACTTC. This rearrangement joins TRBV29-1 to TRBJ2-5, with unresolved D. Germline loops: CDR1 SQVTM, CDR2 ANQGSEA. V lost 2 bases, J lost 1 base, and 8 bases lay in between. CDR3 length: 13 residues.

V usage is TRBV5-6 and J usage is TRBJ1-4, with D possibly being TRBD1 (5 bases). Germline V gene sequence: CDR1 SGHDT, CDR2 YYEEEE. With 2 bases removed from V and 8 bases from J, the gap between germline ends came to 10 bases. The CDR3 totals 13 residues. Here the CDR3 DNA reads TGTGCCAGCAGCTTCGGGGCTGGGGAAAAACTGTTTTTT. Its protein is CASSFGAGEKLFF.